The 27 T cell receptor beta chains below come from one sample, sequenced in a study of blood T cell repertoires in COVID-19. The method was immunoSEQ multiplex PCR; TCRdb's version includes in-frame clones alone and lacks a portion of them. The data contain about 240,000 clones, about 88% of them singletons. The sample comprised peripheral blood. Source of these receptors: a woman aged 40 to 50 who had recovered from COVID-19.

This chain uses TRBV5-1 with TRBJ1-1, with D uncertain. Germline loops: CDR1 SGHRS, CDR2 YFSETQ. CDR3 length: 14 amino acids. With 2 bases removed from V and 2 bases from J, the gap between germline ends came to 10 bases. The CDR3 loop reads CASSFLYLNTEAFF. The CDR3 DNA follows: TGCGCCAGCAGCTTCCTCTACCTTAACACTGAAGCTTTCTTT. Full variable domain (rest looked up from reference TRBV5-1 and TRBJ1-1): KAGVTQTPRYLIKTRGQQVTLSCSPISGHRSVSWYQQTPGQGLQFLFEYFSETQRNKGNFPGRFSGRQFSNSRSEMNVSTLELGDSALYLCASSFLYLNTEAFFGQGTRLTVV.

The V call is TRBV30, the J call TRBJ2-7; 7 nucleotides agree with TRBD2. This CDR3 region has 11 residues. Trimming removed 5 bases from V and 12 bases from J; junction bases left unmatched: 10. The germline CDR1 and CDR2 sequences are GTSNPN and SVGIG (reference sequence). CDR3 amino acids: CAWGGGRAVYF. CDR3 in DNA: TGTGCCTGGGGAGGCGGGAGAGCCGTGTACTTC.

The chain joins TRBV4-1 to TRBJ2-5, with TRBD2 matching over 9 bases. Germline V lookup: CDR1 MGHRA, CDR2 YSYEKL. This CDR3 has 16 residues. V was pared by 2 bases and J by 1 base, with 5 bases of the junction left unmatched. The CDR3 region is CASSQIAGARQETQYF. DNA for the CDR3: TGCGCCAGCAGCCAAATAGCGGGAGCTCGCCAAGAGACCCAGTACTTC.

The chain combines TRBV15 with TRBJ1-5; 7 bases agree with TRBD1. This CDR3 region has 16 residues. Germline V gene sequence: CDR1 LNHNV, CDR2 YYDKDF (reference sequence). With V trimmed by 11 bases and J by 2 bases, 15 bases remained unmatched. DNA of the CDR3: TGTGCCTGGGCGGGGACAGACTTACCTGGCAATCAGCCCCAGCATTTT. Its protein is CAWAGTDLPGNQPQHF.

V is TRBV14 and J is TRBJ2-3; TRBD2 might be the D (6 bases). V lost 4 bases to trimming and J lost 1 base, with 6 bases between them. The CDR3 is 13 amino acids. The germline gives CDR1 SGHDN, CDR2 FVKESK. The CDR3 loop reads CASSPGGTDTQYF. As DNA, the CDR3 is TGTGCCAGCAGCCCGGGGGGCACAGATACGCAGTATTTT.

V is TRBV5-8 and J is TRBJ2-4, with unresolved D. CDR3 length equals 16 residues. Per germline, CDR1 SGHTS and CDR2 YDEGEE. V lost 3 bases to trimming and J lost 0 bases, with 13 bases between them. CDR3 loop: CASSYRGHLAKNIQYF. CDR3 bases: TGTGCCAGCAGCTACCGAGGCCACCTAGCCAAAAACATTCAGTACTTC.

The chain couples TRBV7-9 to TRBJ1-6; 8 nucleotides line up with TRBD1. Germline V CDR1 and CDR2: SEHNR, FQNEAQ (reference sequence). After removal of 5 bases from V and 7 bases from J, the junction contained 10 bases not matched to a gene. The length of the CDR3 is 16 residues. The CDR3 DNA follows: TGTGCCAGCAGCCGTCCGACAGGGGAACGGAATTCACCCCTCCACTTT. The encoded protein is CASSRPTGERNSPLHF.

The chain combines TRBV5-1 with TRBJ2-2; 15 nucleotides align to TRBD2. V trimming: 4 bases; J trimming: 4 bases; junction bases outside the gene matches: 8. The CDR3 is 18 amino acids. Germline-derived CDR1 and CDR2 are SGHRS and YFSETQ. In nucleotides, the CDR3 is TGCGCCAGCAGCCCAGGACTAGCGGGAGGGCCTGTCACCGGGGAGCTGTTTTTT. The encoded protein is CASSPGLAGGPVTGELFF. The full variable domain, in which reference TRBV5-1 and TRBJ2-2 provide the parts outside the CDR3, is KAGVTQTPRYLIKTRGQQVTLSCSPISGHRSVSWYQQTPGQGLQFLFEYFSETQRNKGNFPGRFSGRQFSNSRSEMNVSTLELGDSALYLCASSPGLAGGPVTGELFFGEGSRLTVL.

The V gene is TRBV15, the J gene TRBJ1-1, with D unresolved. This CDR3 region has 12 residues. Trimming stripped 0 bases from V and 10 bases from J, with 9 bases between. Germline assignment: CDR1 LNHNV and CDR2 YYDKDF (reference sequence). CDR3 protein: CATSRDGRSAFF. The CDR3 nucleotides are TGTGCCACCAGCAGAGATGGCCGCTCAGCTTTCTTT.

The chain has TRBV29-1 and TRBJ2-7; 9 bases agree with TRBD2. There are 14 residues in the CDR3. From germline, CDR1 is SQVTM and CDR2 ANQGSEA. J lost 3 bases, V lost 1 base, and 4 bases had no gene match. The CDR3 spells CSVEGIAGDYEQYF. DNA for the CDR3: TGCAGCGTTGAAGGAATAGCGGGAGACTACGAGCAGTACTTC.

V and J are TRBV30 and TRBJ1-6; 8 nucleotides match TRBD1. From germline, CDR1 is GTSNPN and CDR2 SVGIG (reference sequence). The CDR3 covers 15 residues. V lost 2 bases, J lost 4 bases, and 4 bases stayed unmatched. Here the CDR3 reads CAWSTGGGYNSPLHF. For the CDR3, the DNA is TGTGCCTGGAGTACAGGGGGAGGTTATAATTCACCCCTCCACTTT.

This sequence joins TRBV4-3 and TRBJ2-7; 8 nucleotides agree with TRBD1. Germline-derived CDR1 and CDR2 are LGHNA and YSLEER. After removal of 0 bases from V and 3 bases from J, the junction contained 7 bases not matched to a gene. The CDR3 has 16 residues. The DNA of the CDR3 is TGCGCCAGCAGCCAAGATTCGGCAGGGGGCGTCTACGAGCAGTACTTC. This translates into CASSQDSAGGVYEQYF.

The chain employs TRBV6-6 and TRBJ1-5; D unclear. The CDR3 covers 15 residues. The germline gives CDR1 MNHNY, CDR2 SVGAGI (reference sequence). V lost 0 bases, J lost 4 bases, and 10 bases lay in between. The CDR3 nucleotides read TGTGCCAGCAGTTACTCGTGGCGGGGAAATCAGCCCCAGCATTTT. Amino acid sequence: CASSYSWRGNQPQHF.

This chain uses TRBV5-6 with TRBJ2-7; D possibly corresponds to TRBD1 (7 bases). V was cut by 4 bases and J by 2 bases, with 16 bases left in between. The germline V gene encodes CDR1 SGHDT and CDR2 YYEEEE. The CDR3 sequence is 15 residues long. The CDR3 coding sequence is TGTGCCAGCAGCCCCTTTGGCAGGGGGGCCTACGAGCAGTACTTC. It yields the protein CASSPFGRGAYEQYF.

The chain has TRBV12-3 or TRBV12-4 and TRBJ1-2, with D unclear. This CDR3 is 13 amino acids long. V was shortened by 1 base and J by 4 bases, with 7 bases between the two germline ends. CDR3 DNA sequence: TGTGCCAGCAGTTTAGGGGCAGGCTATGGCTACACCTTC. This codes for CASSLGAGYGYTF.

This chain joins TRBV3-1 (or the pseudogene TRBV3-2) and TRBJ2-1, with 9 bases that match TRBD2. Germline lookup yields CDR1 LGHDT and CDR2 YNNKEL (reference sequence). This CDR3 has 23 residues. Trimming took 1 base from V and 1 from J; bases not matched to a gene: 23. This CDR3 reads CASSQALGWGLAAQGGSYNEQFF. The CDR3 DNA follows: TGTGCCAGCAGCCAAGCCCTGGGATGGGGACTAGCAGCCCAGGGGGGGTCCTACAATGAGCAGTTCTTC.

Turning to this clone: The junction departs from germline at one end; a sequencing error may be responsible. V usage is TRBV30 and J usage is TRBJ1-2; the D gene is possibly TRBD1 (5 bases). The V gene's germline CDR1 is GTSNPN and CDR2 SVGIG (reference sequence). This CDR3 has 8 amino acids. CDR3 DNA: TGTGCCTGGGGCGGACACCGCTTC. Protein: CAWGGHRF. The full variable domain, completed using reference TRBV30 and TRBJ1-2, is SQTIHQWPATLVQPVGSPLSLECTVEGTSNPNLYWYRQAAGRGLQLLFYSVGIGQISSEVPQNLSASRPQDRQFILSSKKLLLSDSGFYLCAWGGHRFGSGTRLTVV.

The chain links TRBV11-3 to TRBJ2-1; 10 bases are shared with TRBD2. CDR1 is SGHNT and CDR2 is YENEEA in the germline V gene. This CDR3 has 15 residues. With 5 bases clipped from V and 9 bases from J, the junction kept 10 bases outside the gene matches. CDR3 DNA: TGTGCCAGCAGCCCTGTAGCGGGAGGCAGTGTTGAGCAGTTCTTC. It is translated as CASSPVAGGSVEQFF.

The rearrangement joins TRBV5-1 to TRBJ2-3; the D gene is possibly TRBD1 (5 bases). In germline, CDR1 is SGHRS, CDR2 YFSETQ. The CDR3 is 16 residues long. V lost 4 bases, J lost 4 bases, and 19 bases lay in between. Written as DNA, the CDR3 is TGCGCCAGCAGCCTCGGACAAGGCCACACACCAGATACGCAGTATTTT. Translation gives CASSLGQGHTPDTQYF.

V is TRBV18 and J is TRBJ2-7; 9 positions agree with TRBD1. The CDR3 is 14 residues long. V lost 4 bases to trimming and J lost 7 bases; unmatched junction nucleotides: 8. Germline V lookup: CDR1 KGHSH, CDR2 LQKENI. CDR3 residues: CASSLYGQGQEQYF. The CDR3 coding sequence is TGTGCCAGCTCACTATACGGACAGGGGCAGGAGCAGTACTTC.

The CDR3 DNA sequence: TGTGCTAGTGGTTTGCCCAACAGGGAGGGGAACACCGGGGAGCTGTTTTTT. Its translation: CASGLPNREGNTGELFF. The chain joins TRBV12-5 to TRBJ2-2; TRBD2 might be the D (7 bases). V was shortened by 2 bases and J by 1 base, with 14 bases between the two germline ends. Germline CDR1 and CDR2: LGHNT and FRNRAP. The CDR3 loop spans 17 amino acids. Filled out from reference TRBV12-5 and TRBJ2-2, the complete variable domain reads DARVTQTPRHKVTEMGQEVTMRCQPILGHNTVFWYRQTMMQGLELLAYFRNRAPLDDSGMPKDRFSAEMPDATLATLKIQPSEPRDSAVYFCASGLPNREGNTGELFFGEGSRLTVL.

This sequence joins TRBV30 and TRBJ2-1; perhaps TRBD1 as D (5 bases). There are 12 residues in the CDR3. CDR1 and CDR2 from the germline V gene are GTSNPN and SVGIG (reference sequence). Deletions cut 0 bases from V and 6 bases from J, with 6 bases between. The CDR3 loop is CAWSVGANEQFF. The CDR3 bases are TGTGCCTGGAGTGTAGGGGCCAATGAGCAGTTCTTC.

In this sample, this clone turned up once. The V gene is TRBV10-3, the J gene TRBJ1-2; D remains unclear. V was trimmed by 6 bases and J by 7 bases, leaving 12 bases between them. The CDR3 consists of 12 residues. The germline CDR1 and CDR2 sequences are ENHRY and SYGVKD. The CDR3 loop reads CAISPRAGGYTF. Written as DNA, the CDR3 is TGTGCCATCAGCCCAAGGGCGGGTGGCTACACCTTC.

The V gene is TRBV19, the J gene TRBJ2-1; 15 nucleotides align to TRBD2. The CDR3 contains 18 residues. CDR1 and CDR2 from the germline V gene are LNHDA and SQIVND (reference sequence). V lost 4 bases, J lost 1 base, and 5 bases stayed unmatched. CDR3 nucleotide sequence: TGTGCCAGTAGTACCGGACTAGCGGGAGGGTCGTCCTACAATGAGCAGTTCTTC. Translation: CASSTGLAGGSSYNEQFF.

The chain has TRBV7-2 and TRBJ1-5, with TRBD1 as a possible D gene (5 bases). This CDR3 comprises 15 residues. The germline V gene has CDR1 SGHTA and CDR2 FQGNSA. The V gene lost 1 base and the J gene lost 9 bases, with 16 bases spanning the gap. The CDR3 DNA is TGTGCCAGCAGCTTAGATGCAGGGCGTCTGAGGCCCCAGCATTTT. Encoded protein: CASSLDAGRLRPQHF.

V usage is TRBV19 and J usage is TRBJ1-2; 7 nucleotides align to TRBD1. The junction had 7 bases not matched to a gene; V was cut back by 3 bases and J by 3 bases. The germline CDR1 and CDR2 sequences are LNHDA and SQIVND (reference sequence). The CDR3 contains 15 residues. The CDR3 loop is CASSMAGQGDYGYTF. Here the CDR3 DNA reads TGTGCCAGTAGTATGGCGGGCCAGGGGGACTATGGCTACACCTTC.

The V call is TRBV18, the J call TRBJ2-1; 9 positions agree with TRBD2. The CDR3 runs 16 residues. Germline CDR1 KGHSH, CDR2 LQKENI. V was pared by 4 bases and J by 9 bases, with 13 bases of the junction left unmatched. CDR3 amino acids: CASSRLAGSWEGEQFF. The CDR3 DNA sequence: TGTGCCAGCTCACGGCTAGCGGGATCTTGGGAGGGTGAGCAGTTCTTC. Looking up the rest from reference TRBV18 and TRBJ2-1 gives the full variable domain: NAGVMQNPRHLVRRRGQEARLRCSPMKGHSHVYWYRQLPEEGLKFMVYLQKENIIDESGMPKERFSAEFPKEGPSILRIQQVVRGDSAAYFCASSRLAGSWEGEQFFGPGTRLTVL.